The clone carrying this T cell receptor (beta chain) was seen more than once but under ten times. Its antigen is still unknown. An immunoSEQ assay, version v3.0, was performed at survey level. Sequencing was intended to reach roughly 35,000-50,000 T-cell genomes per sample. Generated by immunoSEQ multiplex PCR, the TCRdb table keeps only in-frame clones and is missing some. The sample lists 10,000 to 15,000 clones; around 77% were seen once. Germline V gives CDR1 SEHNR, CDR2 FQNEAQ (reference sequence). The CDR3 length is 14 residues. V lost 1 base, J lost 4 bases, and 10 bases lay in between. Treatment of all HIV participants took place in the United States. Specimens retained about 1-11 million cryopreserved PBMC preceding DNA extraction. These data are taken from a study of long-term antiretroviral therapy in people with HIV. Study-wide points: Clonal expansions arising prior to ART prevailed in the repertoire at every time point.

This rearrangement joins TRBV7-9 to TRBJ1-2; D remains unclear. This specimen was unsorted PBMCs, taken 1.3 years after starting antiretroviral therapy. The TCR sequence derives from a woman aged 18 to 35 with HIV. CDR3: CASSLGPLGYGYTF. The CDR3 DNA reads as TGTGCCAGCAGCTTAGGTCCTCTAGGCTATGGCTACACCTTC.